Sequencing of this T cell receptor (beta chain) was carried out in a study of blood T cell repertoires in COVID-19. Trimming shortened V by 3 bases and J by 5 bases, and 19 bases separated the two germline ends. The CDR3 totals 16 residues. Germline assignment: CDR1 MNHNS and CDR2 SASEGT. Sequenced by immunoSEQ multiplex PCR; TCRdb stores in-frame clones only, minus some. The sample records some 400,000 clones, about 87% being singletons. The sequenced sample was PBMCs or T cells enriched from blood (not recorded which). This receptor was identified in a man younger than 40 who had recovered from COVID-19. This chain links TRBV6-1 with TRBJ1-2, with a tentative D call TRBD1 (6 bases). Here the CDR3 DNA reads TGTGCCAGCAGTGACGTAGGACAGCAAGGGGATTATGGCTACACCTTC. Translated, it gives CASSDVGQQGDYGYTF.